The sequence of this T cell receptor (beta chain) was determined in a study of monozygotic twins with inflammatory bowel disease. Study results and limitations: Healthy co-twins exceeded IBD patients in TCRbeta diversity as measured by inverse Simpson.

The CDR3 has 13 amino acids. From germline, CDR1 is SGHVS and CDR2 FQNEAQ. Of note for this clonotype: The antigen is not known.

TCRdb reanalyzed the 5' RACE reads, giving one entry per CDR3 protein sequence and no DNA. The sample has about 300,000 distinct CDR3 sequences. The sample comprised blood. The rearrangement links TRBV7-8 to TRBJ1-1; TCRdb's assignment of TRBD1 cannot be checked, as there is no DNA. This clonotype was obtained from a human donor with ulcerative colitis or Crohn's disease, or a healthy co-twin of an affected twin (not recorded which). This chain's CDR3 is CASGGALNTEAFF.